One and the same sample provided the 24 T cell receptor beta chains below, sequenced in a study of T cell responses to AZD1222 COVID-19 vaccine. The method was immunoSEQ multiplex PCR; TCRdb's version includes in-frame clones alone and lacks a portion of them. Of some 140,000 clones detected, 90% to 95% appear once; the ten largest clones hold approximately 7%. Material: peripheral blood, obtained 28 days after the second AZD1222 dose. These TCRs come from an adult who received the AZD1222 COVID-19 vaccine.

The chain uses TRBV5-1 and TRBJ1-4; 8 positions match TRBD1. The CDR3 covers 13 residues. Germline V gene lookup returns CDR1 SGHRS and CDR2 YFSETQ. Trimming cost V 4 bases and J 13 bases; bases outside gene matches: 9. The CDR3 DNA reads TGCGCCAGCAGCGTGACGCTCGGACAGGGACTGTTTTTT. This codes for CASSVTLGQGLFF.

This clone turned up a few times. CDR3 DNA: TGTGCCAGCTCACCACCGAGGGCAGGGCCGAACACTGAAGCTTTCTTT. Translation gives CASSPPRAGPNTEAFF. The V gene is TRBV18, the J gene TRBJ1-1, with D perhaps TRBD1 (5 bases). Per germline, CDR1 KGHSH and CDR2 LQKENI. The CDR3 runs 16 residues. V was pared by 0 bases and J by 1 base, with 12 bases between.

The rearrangement links TRBV28 to TRBJ1-4, with no clear D. V lost 5 bases and J lost 9, with 19 bases in between. The V gene's germline CDR1 is MDHEN and CDR2 SYDVKM. This CDR3 is 15 amino acids long. CDR3 DNA: TGTGCCAGCAGTGTGTATACCGGCCAGATTAAAAAACTGTTTTTT. Translation gives CASSVYTGQIKKLFF.

CDR3 in DNA: TGTGCCAGCAGTGAAGCGGCATTCGGTCGCGGAGGGGGGAAAAGCTACACCTTC. It encodes CASSEAAFGRGGGKSYTF. The chain employs TRBV2 and TRBJ1-2, with D possibly matching TRBD1 (6 bases). Germline CDR1 and CDR2: SNHLY and FYNNEI. This CDR3 contains 18 residues. V shed 0 bases and J shed 9 bases, with 26 bases lying between them. The entire variable domain, with the rest obtained from reference TRBV2 and TRBJ1-2, is as follows: EPEVTQTPSHQVTQMGQEVILRCVPISNHLYFYWYRQILGQKVEFLVSFYNNEISEKSEIFDDQFSVERPDGSNFTLKIRSTKLEDSAMYFCASSEAAFGRGGGKSYTFGSGTRLTVV.

This clone was picked up one time. The CDR3 here is CASSHQDSTNESPLHF. The CDR3 DNA is TGTGCCAGCAGCCACCAGGACAGTACTAACGAGTCACCCCTCCACTTT. The chain is built from TRBV14 and TRBJ1-6; TRBD1 is a possible D gene (6 bases). The CDR3 is 16 residues long. Germline V gene lookup returns CDR1 SGHDN and CDR2 FVKESK. Trimming shortened V by 3 bases and J by 10 bases, and 19 bases separated the two germline ends. Together with reference TRBV14 and TRBJ1-6, the CDR3 gives the full variable domain: EAGVTQFPSHSVIEKGQTVTLRCDPISGHDNLYWYRRVMGKEIKFLLHFVKESKQDESGMPNNRFLAERTGGTYSTLKVQPAELEDSGVYFCASSHQDSTNESPLHFGNGTRLTVT.

The chain links TRBV19 to TRBJ1-5; 12 nucleotides line up with TRBD1. This CDR3 is built from 17 residues. V dropped 3 bases and J dropped 4; count of bases not matched to a gene: 7. Per the germline V gene, CDR1 is LNHDA and CDR2 is SQIVND (reference sequence). DNA of the CDR3: TGTGCCAGTAGTATTAGGGGACAGGGGGCGAGGAATCAGCCCCAGCATTTT. As protein: CASSIRGQGARNQPQHF.

The J gene is TRBJ1-2, the V gene TRBV9; D uncertain. The CDR3 runs to 13 residues. The germline V and J ends were trimmed by 3 bases and 0 bases, with 6 bases remaining between them. CDR1 and CDR2 from the germline V gene are SGDLS and YYNGEE. The CDR3 bases are TGTGCCAGCAGCGGGACCTCTAACTATGGCTACACCTTC. Protein product: CASSGTSNYGYTF.

The gene calls are TRBV5-1 and TRBJ1-4, with D possibly being TRBD1 (5 bases). The germline V gene encodes CDR1 SGHRS and CDR2 YFSETQ. Trimming stripped 0 bases from V and 7 bases from J, with 13 bases between. The CDR3 is made up of 15 amino acids. For the CDR3, the DNA is TGCGCCAGCAGCTTGGGGTCGGGGGGAGGTGAAAAACTGTTTTTT. Translation: CASSLGSGGGEKLFF.

The chain carries TRBV5-1 and TRBJ2-1, with 10 bases identical to TRBD2. V shed 3 bases, J shed 2 bases, and the junction held 5 bases outside the gene matches. Germline CDR1 and CDR2: SGHRS and YFSETQ. The CDR3 has 16 amino acids. CDR3 protein: CASSSGLAAAYNEQFF. CDR3 nucleotide sequence: TGCGCCAGCAGCTCCGGACTAGCGGCAGCCTACAATGAGCAGTTCTTC.

The V and J genes are TRBV14 and TRBJ1-3; TRBD1 matches at 8 bases. Germline-derived CDR1 and CDR2 are SGHDN and FVKESK. With 6 bases clipped from V and 1 base from J, the junction kept 5 bases outside the gene matches. CDR3 size: 15 residues. This chain's CDR3 is CASRPTGGSGNTIYF. The CDR3 DNA reads as TGTGCCAGCAGACCCACAGGGGGATCTGGAAACACCATATATTTT.

The chain uses TRBV7-9 and TRBJ2-1; D unclear. V lost 0 bases and J lost 7, with 7 bases in between. The CDR3 consists of 13 residues. CDR1 and CDR2 (germline): SEHNR, FQNEAQ (reference sequence). For the CDR3, the DNA is TGTGCCAGCAGCTTAGCGAGGTGGAATGAGCAGTTCTTC. It is translated as CASSLARWNEQFF.

The rearrangement joins TRBV4-2 to TRBJ1-6; D remains unclear. V gave up 2 bases and J gave up 3 bases, with 11 bases separating them. Germline CDR1 reads LGHNA; CDR2 reads YNFKEQ. This CDR3 comprises 16 residues. CDR3 amino acids: CASSQIRRSYNSPLHF. Here the CDR3 DNA reads TGTGCCAGCAGCCAAATCCGAAGAAGCTATAATTCACCCCTCCACTTT.

CDR3: CASSLRAGSFQETQYF. The CDR3 region has the DNA TGTGCCAGCAGTTTACGGGCAGGGAGTTTCCAAGAGACCCAGTACTTC. V and J are TRBV28 and TRBJ2-5; TRBD1 or TRBD2 may be the D gene (5 bases each). Germline V CDR1 and CDR2: MDHEN, SYDVKM. This CDR3 contains 16 residues. The ends were cut back, 2 bases at V and 1 base at J, with 14 bases in the middle.

The chain recombines TRBV2 with TRBJ1-2; perhaps TRBD1 as D (5 bases). V lost 4 bases and J 4 bases, leaving 13 bases between the germline ends. Germline CDR1 and CDR2: SNHLY and FYNNEI. This CDR3 comprises 14 residues. The CDR3 DNA is TGTGCCAGCAGTGGTAGGGGCGGAAGCTATGGCTACACCTTC. Translated, it gives CASSGRGGSYGYTF.

The CDR3 protein is CSVPGRSAINYGYTF. Written as DNA, the CDR3 is TGCAGCGTCCCAGGGCGGTCAGCCATTAACTATGGCTACACCTTC. V usage is TRBV29-1 and J usage is TRBJ1-2, with D possibly matching TRBD1 (5 bases). This CDR3 spans 15 amino acids. Germline V lookup: CDR1 SQVTM, CDR2 ANQGSEA. The germline V and J ends were trimmed by 6 bases and 1 base, with 18 bases remaining between them. Drawing the rest from reference TRBV29-1 and TRBJ1-2, the complete variable domain is SAVISQKPSRDICQRGTSLTIQCQVDSQVTMMFWYRQQPGQSLTLIATANQGSEATYESGFVIDKFPISRPNLTFSTLTVSNMSPEDSSIYLCSVPGRSAINYGYTFGSGTRLTVV.

This sequence joins TRBV5-1 and TRBJ2-5; D is possibly TRBD2 (6 bases). Germline loops: CDR1 SGHRS, CDR2 YFSETQ. The CDR3 runs 14 residues. Trimming cost V 2 bases and J 5 bases, with 13 bases left between them. CDR3 in amino acids: CASSLPRGRETQYF. The CDR3 DNA is TGCGCCAGCAGCTTACCCCGGGGGAGGGAGACCCAGTACTTC.

This clone has only one observation. The gene calls are TRBV7-9 and TRBJ1-1, with 8 bases lining up with TRBD1. The germline V gene encodes CDR1 SEHNR and CDR2 FQNEAQ (reference sequence). V shed 3 bases and J 1 base; nucleotides not matched to a gene: 7. This CDR3 is 16 amino acids long. CDR3 nucleotides: TGTGCCAGCAGCTTGCAGGGGGCGCCGTCGAACACTGAAGCTTTCTTT. Translated: CASSLQGAPSNTEAFF.

This sequence joins TRBV7-6 and TRBJ2-1; D call uncertain. V shed 5 bases and J shed 5 bases, with 10 bases lying between them. The CDR3 contains 13 residues. Germline CDR1 and CDR2: SGHVS and FNYEAQ. CDR3: CASSPPRNNEQFF. The DNA of the CDR3 is TGTGCCAGCAGCCCCCCTAGGAACAATGAGCAGTTCTTC.

V gene TRBV7-9 combines with J gene TRBJ2-2; D is uncertain. This CDR3 has 12 residues. From germline, CDR1 is SEHNR and CDR2 FQNEAQ (reference sequence). The V end lost 3 bases, the J end lost 6 bases, and 5 bases lay between the germline ends. In nucleotides, the CDR3 is TGTGCCAGCAGCTTTTCTCCCGGGGAGCTGTTTTTT. It is translated as CASSFSPGELFF. Filled out from reference TRBV7-9 and TRBJ2-2, the complete variable domain reads DTGVSQNPRHKITKRGQNVTFRCDPISEHNRLYWYRQTLGQGPEFLTYFQNEAQLEKSRLLSDRFSAERPKGSFSTLEIQRTEQGDSAMYLCASSFSPGELFFGEGSRLTVL.

This clone appeared a few times. The chain joins TRBV12-5 to TRBJ2-7, with 7 bases aligning to TRBD1. V was pared by 7 bases and J by 2 bases, with 5 bases of the junction left unmatched. Germline CDR1 is LGHNT and CDR2 is FRNRAP. The CDR3 covers 13 residues. CDR3 residues: CASAQGDAYEQYF. The CDR3 bases are TGTGCTAGTGCCCAGGGGGATGCCTACGAGCAGTACTTC.

V and J are TRBV6-5 and TRBJ2-7; TRBD1 agrees at 9 bases. The CDR3 spans 14 residues. Trimming cost V 6 bases and J 3 bases; bases outside gene matches: 6. Per the germline V gene, CDR1 is MNHEY and CDR2 is SVGAGI. The CDR3 reads CASRSTTGGYEQYF. The CDR3 bases are TGTGCCAGCAGGTCCACGACAGGGGGCTACGAGCAGTACTTC.

This clone was detected once. The V call is TRBV7-9, the J call TRBJ1-2, with TRBD1 as a possible D gene (5 bases). CDR3 length: 13 amino acids. The germline CDR1 and CDR2 sequences are SEHNR and FQNEAQ (reference sequence). The germline V and J ends were trimmed by 2 bases and 13 bases, with 17 bases remaining between them. The CDR3, as DNA: TGTGCCAGCAGCTTATCGGCAGAGAGGGGCCCCACCTTC. Amino acid sequence: CASSLSAERGPTF.

This sequence joins TRBV5-1 and TRBJ1-4; D uncertain. Trimming took 2 bases from V and 4 from J, leaving 6 bases between them. The germline V gene has CDR1 SGHRS and CDR2 YFSETQ. The CDR3 sequence is 13 residues long. The DNA for the CDR3 is TGCGCCAGCAGCTTCGGAATTAATGAAAAACTGTTTTTT. The encoded protein is CASSFGINEKLFF.

In this sample, this clone turned up once. The rearrangement joins TRBV5-4 to TRBJ2-1; 9 positions agree with TRBD2. CDR1 and CDR2 (germline): SGHNT, YYREEE (reference sequence). V trimming: 4 bases; J trimming: 7 bases; junction bases outside the gene matches: 9. CDR3 length: 15 amino acids. Here the CDR3 reads CASSPAGGHNNEQFF. DNA for the CDR3: TGTGCCAGCAGCCCCGCGGGGGGGCACAATAATGAGCAGTTCTTC.